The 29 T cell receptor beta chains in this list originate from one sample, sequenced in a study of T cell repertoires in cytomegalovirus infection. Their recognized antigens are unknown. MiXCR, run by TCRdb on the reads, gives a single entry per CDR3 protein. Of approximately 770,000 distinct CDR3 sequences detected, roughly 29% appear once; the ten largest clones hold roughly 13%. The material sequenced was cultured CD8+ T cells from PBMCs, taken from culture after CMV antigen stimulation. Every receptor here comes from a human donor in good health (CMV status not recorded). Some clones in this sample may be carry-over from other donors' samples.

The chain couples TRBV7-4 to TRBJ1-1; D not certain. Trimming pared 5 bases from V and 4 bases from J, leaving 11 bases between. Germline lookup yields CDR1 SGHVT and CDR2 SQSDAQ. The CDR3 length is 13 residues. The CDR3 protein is CASSPPRVTEAFF. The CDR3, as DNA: TGTGCCAGCAGCCCCCCGCGAGTCACTGAAGCTTTCTTT.

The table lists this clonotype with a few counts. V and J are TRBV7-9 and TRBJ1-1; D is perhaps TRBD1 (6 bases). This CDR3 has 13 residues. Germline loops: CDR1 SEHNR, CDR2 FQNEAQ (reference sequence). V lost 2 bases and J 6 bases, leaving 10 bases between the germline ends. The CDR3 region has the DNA TGTGCCAGCAGCTTATGGGACATCCCTGAAGCTTTCTTT. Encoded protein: CASSLWDIPEAFF.

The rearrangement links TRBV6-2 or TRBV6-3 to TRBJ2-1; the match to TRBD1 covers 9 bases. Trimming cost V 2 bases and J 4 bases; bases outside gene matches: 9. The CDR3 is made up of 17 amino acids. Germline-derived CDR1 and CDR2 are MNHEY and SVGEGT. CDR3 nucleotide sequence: TGTGCCAGCAGTTACCTAAGGGACAGGGTTTGGTACAATGAGCAGTTCTTC. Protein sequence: CASSYLRDRVWYNEQFF.

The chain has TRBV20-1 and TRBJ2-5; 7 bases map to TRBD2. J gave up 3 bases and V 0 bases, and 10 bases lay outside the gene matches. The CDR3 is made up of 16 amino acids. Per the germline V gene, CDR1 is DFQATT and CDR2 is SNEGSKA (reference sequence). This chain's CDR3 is CSARDRLEGTKETQYF. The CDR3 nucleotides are TGCAGTGCTAGAGATCGGTTGGAAGGGACTAAAGAGACCCAGTACTTC.

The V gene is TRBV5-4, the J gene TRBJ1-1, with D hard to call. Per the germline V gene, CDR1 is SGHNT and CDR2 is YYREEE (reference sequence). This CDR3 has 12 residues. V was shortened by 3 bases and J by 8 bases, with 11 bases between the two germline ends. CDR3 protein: CASSSHSREAFF. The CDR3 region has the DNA TGTGCCAGCAGCTCACATTCCAGGGAAGCTTTCTTT.

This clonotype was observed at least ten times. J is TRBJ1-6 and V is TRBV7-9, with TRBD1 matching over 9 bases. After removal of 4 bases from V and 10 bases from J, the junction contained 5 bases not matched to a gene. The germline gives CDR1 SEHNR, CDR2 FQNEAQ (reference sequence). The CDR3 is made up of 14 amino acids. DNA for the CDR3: TGTGCCAGCAGCTCTCCGGGACAGGGATCACCCCTCCACTTT. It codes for CASSSPGQGSPLHF.

The DNA for the CDR3 is TGTGCCAGCAGTTTAGGGGTCAGGGATGGCTACACCTTC. This codes for CASSLGVRDGYTF. The gene calls are TRBV12-3 or TRBV12-4 and TRBJ1-2; possibly TRBD1 for D (5 bases). V lost 1 base, J lost 6 bases, and 9 bases lay in between. The CDR3 runs to 13 residues.

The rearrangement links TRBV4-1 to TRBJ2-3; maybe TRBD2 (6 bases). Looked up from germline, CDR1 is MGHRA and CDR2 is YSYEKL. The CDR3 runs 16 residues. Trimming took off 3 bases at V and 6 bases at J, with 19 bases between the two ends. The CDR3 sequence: CASSHPVDYSADTQYF. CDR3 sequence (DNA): TGCGCCAGCAGCCACCCGGTGGACTACTCGGCGGATACGCAGTATTTT.

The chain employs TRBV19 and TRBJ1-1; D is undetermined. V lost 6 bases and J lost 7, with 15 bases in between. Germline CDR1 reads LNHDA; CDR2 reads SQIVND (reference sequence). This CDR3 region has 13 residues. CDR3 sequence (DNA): TGTGCCAGTAGATATGGGAGTTTGCTTGAAGCTTTCTTT. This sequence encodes CASRYGSLLEAFF.

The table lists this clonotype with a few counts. The CDR3 nucleotides are TGCGCCAGCAGCCTGGAGCCAGCTAACTATGGCTACACCTTC. Translated: CASSLEPANYGYTF. The genes are TRBV4-1 and TRBJ1-2; unclear D gene. The CDR3 extends over 14 amino acids. Germline V gives CDR1 MGHRA, CDR2 YSYEKL. V gave up 4 bases and J gave up 0 bases, with 9 bases separating them.

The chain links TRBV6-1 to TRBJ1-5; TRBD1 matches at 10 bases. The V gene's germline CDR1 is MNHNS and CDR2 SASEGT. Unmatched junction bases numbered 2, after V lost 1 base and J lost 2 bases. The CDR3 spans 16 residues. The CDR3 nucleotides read TGTGCCAGCAGTGAAGGGGGGACAGGGGGCAATCAGCCCCAGCATTTT. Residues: CASSEGGTGGNQPQHF.

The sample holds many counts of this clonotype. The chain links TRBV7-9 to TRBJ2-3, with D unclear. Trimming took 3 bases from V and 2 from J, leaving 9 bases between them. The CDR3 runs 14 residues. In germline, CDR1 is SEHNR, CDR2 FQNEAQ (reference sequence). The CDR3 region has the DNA TGTGCCAGCAGCTTCGGTTCACTCACAGATACGCAGTATTTT. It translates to CASSFGSLTDTQYF.

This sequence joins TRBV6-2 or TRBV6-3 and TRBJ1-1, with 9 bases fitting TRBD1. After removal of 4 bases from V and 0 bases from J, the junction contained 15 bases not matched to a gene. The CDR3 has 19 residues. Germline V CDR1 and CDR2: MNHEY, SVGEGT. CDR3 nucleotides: TGTGCCAGCAGTTTCCCGTCTTTTCGACAGGGGGGTTTGAACACTGAAGCTTTCTTT. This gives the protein CASSFPSFRQGGLNTEAFF.

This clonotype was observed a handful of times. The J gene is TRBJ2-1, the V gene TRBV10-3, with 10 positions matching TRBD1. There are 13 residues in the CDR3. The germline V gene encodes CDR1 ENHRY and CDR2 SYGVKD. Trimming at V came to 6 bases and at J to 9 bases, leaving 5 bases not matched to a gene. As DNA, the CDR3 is TGTGCCATCAGCCGGGACAGGGGAATTGAGCAGTTCTTC. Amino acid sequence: CAISRDRGIEQFF.

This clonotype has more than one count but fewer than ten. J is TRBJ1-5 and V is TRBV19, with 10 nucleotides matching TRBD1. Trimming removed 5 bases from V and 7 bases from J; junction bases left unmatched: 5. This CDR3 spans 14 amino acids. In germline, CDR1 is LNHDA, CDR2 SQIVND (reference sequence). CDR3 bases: TGTGCCAGTAGTGGGGGACAGGGGAGCCAGCCCCAGCATTTT. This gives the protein CASSGGQGSQPQHF.

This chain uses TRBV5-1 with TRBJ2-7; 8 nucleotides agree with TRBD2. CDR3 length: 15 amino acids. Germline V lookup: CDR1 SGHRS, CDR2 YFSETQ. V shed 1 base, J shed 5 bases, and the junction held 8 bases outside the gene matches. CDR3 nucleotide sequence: TGCGCCAGCAGCTTGCATGGCGGGGGGCTGGACGAGCAGTACTTC. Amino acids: CASSLHGGGLDEQYF.

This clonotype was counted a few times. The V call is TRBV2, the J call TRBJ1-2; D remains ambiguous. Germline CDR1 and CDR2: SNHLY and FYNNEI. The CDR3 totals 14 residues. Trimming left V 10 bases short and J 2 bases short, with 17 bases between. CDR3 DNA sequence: TGTGCCACCAAAGATCTGAGCCGAAACTATGGCTACACCTTC. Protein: CATKDLSRNYGYTF.

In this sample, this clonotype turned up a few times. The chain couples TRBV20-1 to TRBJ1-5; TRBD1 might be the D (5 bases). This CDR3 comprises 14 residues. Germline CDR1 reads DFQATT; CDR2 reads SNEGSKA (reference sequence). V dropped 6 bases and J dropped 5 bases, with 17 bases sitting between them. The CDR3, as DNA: TGCAGTGCAGCACATGACAGCAACTATCAGCCCCAGCATTTT. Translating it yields CSAAHDSNYQPQHF.

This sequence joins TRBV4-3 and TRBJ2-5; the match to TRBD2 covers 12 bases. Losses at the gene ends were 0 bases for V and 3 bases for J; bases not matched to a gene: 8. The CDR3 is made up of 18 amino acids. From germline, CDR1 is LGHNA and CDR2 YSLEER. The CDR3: CASSQERWTSGAEETQYF. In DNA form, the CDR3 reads TGCGCCAGCAGCCAAGAGAGGTGGACTAGCGGGGCCGAAGAGACCCAGTACTTC.

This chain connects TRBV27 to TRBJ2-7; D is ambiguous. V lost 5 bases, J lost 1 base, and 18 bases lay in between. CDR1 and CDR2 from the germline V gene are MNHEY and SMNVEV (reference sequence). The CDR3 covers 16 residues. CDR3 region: CASSPNPLGRSYEQYF. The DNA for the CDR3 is TGTGCCAGCAGTCCCAACCCTTTGGGCAGATCCTACGAGCAGTACTTC.

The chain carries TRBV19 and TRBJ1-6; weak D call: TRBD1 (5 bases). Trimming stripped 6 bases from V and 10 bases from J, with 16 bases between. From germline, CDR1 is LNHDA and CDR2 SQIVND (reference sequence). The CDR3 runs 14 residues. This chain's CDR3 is CASSLSGTGSPLHF. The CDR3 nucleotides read TGTGCCAGTAGCCTGTCAGGGACGGGCTCACCCCTCCACTTT.

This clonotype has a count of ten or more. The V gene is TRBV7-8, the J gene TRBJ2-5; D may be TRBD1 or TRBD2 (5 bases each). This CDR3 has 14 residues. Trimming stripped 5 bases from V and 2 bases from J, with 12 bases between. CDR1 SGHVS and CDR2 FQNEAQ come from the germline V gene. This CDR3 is CASSTLGDQETQYF. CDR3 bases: TGTGCCAGCAGCACCTTGGGGGATCAAGAGACCCAGTACTTC. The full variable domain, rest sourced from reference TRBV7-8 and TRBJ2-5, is GAGVSQSPRYKVAKRGQDVALRCDPISGHVSLFWYQQALGQGPEFLTYFQNEAQLDKSGLPSDRFFAERPEGSVSTLKIQRTQQEDSAVYLCASSTLGDQETQYFGPGTRLLVL.

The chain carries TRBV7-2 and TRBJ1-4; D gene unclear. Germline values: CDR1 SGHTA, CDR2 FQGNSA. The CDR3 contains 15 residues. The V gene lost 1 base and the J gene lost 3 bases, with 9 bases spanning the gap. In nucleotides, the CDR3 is TGTGCCAGCAGCTTAGTAGGAAACCCTAATGAAAAACTGTTTTTT. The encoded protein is CASSLVGNPNEKLFF.

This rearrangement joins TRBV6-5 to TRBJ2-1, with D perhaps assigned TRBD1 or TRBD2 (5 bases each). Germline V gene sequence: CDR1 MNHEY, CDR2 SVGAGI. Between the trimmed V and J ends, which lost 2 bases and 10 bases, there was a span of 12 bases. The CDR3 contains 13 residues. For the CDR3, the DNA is TGTGCCAGCAGTTACGGGACGTCCGGGGAGCAGTTCTTC. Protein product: CASSYGTSGEQFF.

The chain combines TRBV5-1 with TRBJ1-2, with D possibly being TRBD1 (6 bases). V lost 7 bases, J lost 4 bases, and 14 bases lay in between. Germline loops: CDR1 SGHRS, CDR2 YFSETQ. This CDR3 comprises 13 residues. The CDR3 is CASYPGGSYGYTF. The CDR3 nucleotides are TGCGCCAGCTACCCGGGGGGCTCCTATGGCTACACCTTC.

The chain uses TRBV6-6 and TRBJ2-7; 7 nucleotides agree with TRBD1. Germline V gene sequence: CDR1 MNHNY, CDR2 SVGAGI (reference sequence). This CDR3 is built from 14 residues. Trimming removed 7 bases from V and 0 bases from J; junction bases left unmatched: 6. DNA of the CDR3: TGTGCCAGCAATCCGACAGGGTACTCCTACGAGCAGTACTTC. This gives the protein CASNPTGYSYEQYF.

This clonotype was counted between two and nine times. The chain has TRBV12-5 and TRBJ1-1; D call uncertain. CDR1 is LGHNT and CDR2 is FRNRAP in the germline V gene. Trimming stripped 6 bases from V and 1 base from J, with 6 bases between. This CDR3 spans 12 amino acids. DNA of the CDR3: TGTGCTAGTGGCCCTAGGAACACTGAAGCTTTCTTT. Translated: CASGPRNTEAFF.

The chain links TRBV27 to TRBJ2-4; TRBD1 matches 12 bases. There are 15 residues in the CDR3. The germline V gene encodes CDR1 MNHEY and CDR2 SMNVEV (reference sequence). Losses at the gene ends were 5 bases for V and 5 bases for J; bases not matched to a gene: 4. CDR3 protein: CASSPGQGAENIQYF. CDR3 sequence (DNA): TGTGCCAGCAGTCCGGGACAGGGGGCTGAAAACATTCAGTACTTC.

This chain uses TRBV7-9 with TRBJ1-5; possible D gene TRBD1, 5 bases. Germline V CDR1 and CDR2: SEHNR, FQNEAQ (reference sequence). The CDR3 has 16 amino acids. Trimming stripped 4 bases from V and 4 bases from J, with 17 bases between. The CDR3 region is CASSSRSDSMNQPQHF. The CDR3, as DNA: TGTGCCAGCAGCTCACGCTCCGACAGCATGAATCAGCCCCAGCATTTT.